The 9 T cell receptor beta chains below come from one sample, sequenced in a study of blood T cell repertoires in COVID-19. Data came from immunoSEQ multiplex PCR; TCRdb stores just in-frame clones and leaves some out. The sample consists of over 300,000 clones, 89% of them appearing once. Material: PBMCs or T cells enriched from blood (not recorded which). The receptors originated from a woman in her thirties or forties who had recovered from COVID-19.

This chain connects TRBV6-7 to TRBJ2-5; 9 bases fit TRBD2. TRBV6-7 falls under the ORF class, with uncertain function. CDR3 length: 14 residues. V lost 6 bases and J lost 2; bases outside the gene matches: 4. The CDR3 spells CASRPAGGQETQYF. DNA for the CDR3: TGTGCCAGCAGGCCAGCGGGGGGACAAGAGACCCAGTACTTC.

The CDR3 region has the DNA TGTGCCAGCAGCTCTCCTAGCGGGGTTCCCTACAATGAGCAGTTCTTC. This translates into CASSSPSGVPYNEQFF. This chain uses TRBV7-3 with TRBJ2-1; 9 bases align to TRBD2. The CDR3 is 16 residues long. Germline V lookup: CDR1 SGHTA, CDR2 FQGTGA. The V and J ends lost 4 bases and 2 bases, in that order; junction bases with no gene match: 6. The full variable domain, in which reference TRBV7-3 and TRBJ2-1 provide the parts outside the CDR3, is GAGVSQTPSNKVTEKGKYVELRCDPISGHTALYWYRQSLGQGPEFLIYFQGTGAADDSGLPNDRFFAVRPEGSVSTLKIQRTERGDSAVYLCASSSPSGVPYNEQFFGPGTRLTVL.

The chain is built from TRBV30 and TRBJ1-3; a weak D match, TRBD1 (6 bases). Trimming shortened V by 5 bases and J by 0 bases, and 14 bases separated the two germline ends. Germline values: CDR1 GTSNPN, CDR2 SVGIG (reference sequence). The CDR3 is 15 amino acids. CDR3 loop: CAWGGAAYSGNTIYF. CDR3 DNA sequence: TGTGCCTGGGGGGGGGCAGCCTACTCTGGAAACACCATATATTTT.

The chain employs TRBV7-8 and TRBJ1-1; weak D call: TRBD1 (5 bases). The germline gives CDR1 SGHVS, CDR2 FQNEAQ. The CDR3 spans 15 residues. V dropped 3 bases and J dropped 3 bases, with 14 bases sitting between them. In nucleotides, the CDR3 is TGTGCCAGCAGCTTGTTAGGACGGGGGGACACTGAAGCTTTCTTT. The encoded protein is CASSLLGRGDTEAFF. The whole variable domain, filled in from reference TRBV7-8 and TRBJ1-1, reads GAGVSQSPRYKVAKRGQDVALRCDPISGHVSLFWYQQALGQGPEFLTYFQNEAQLDKSGLPSDRFFAERPEGSVSTLKIQRTQQEDSAVYLCASSLLGRGDTEAFFGQGTRLTVV.

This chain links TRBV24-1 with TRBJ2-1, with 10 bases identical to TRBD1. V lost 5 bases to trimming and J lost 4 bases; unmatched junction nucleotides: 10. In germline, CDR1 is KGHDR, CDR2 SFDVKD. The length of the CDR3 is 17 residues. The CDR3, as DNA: TGTGCCACCAGTGCCATCTCACCGGGACAGGGGTACAATGAGCAGTTCTTC. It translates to CATSAISPGQGYNEQFF.

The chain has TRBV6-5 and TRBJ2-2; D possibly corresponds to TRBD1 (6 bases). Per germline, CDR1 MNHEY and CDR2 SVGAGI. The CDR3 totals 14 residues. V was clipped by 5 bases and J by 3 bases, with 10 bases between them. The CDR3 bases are TGTGCCAGCAGTCGCAACAGGGACACCGGGGAGCTGTTTTTT. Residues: CASSRNRDTGELFF.

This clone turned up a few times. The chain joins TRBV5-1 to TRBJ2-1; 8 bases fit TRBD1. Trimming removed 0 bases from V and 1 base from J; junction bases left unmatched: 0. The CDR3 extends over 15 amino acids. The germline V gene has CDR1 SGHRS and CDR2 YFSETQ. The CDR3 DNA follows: TGCGCCAGCAGCTTGGACAGGGGGTCCTACAATGAGCAGTTCTTC. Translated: CASSLDRGSYNEQFF.

As DNA, the CDR3 is TGTGCCACTAGGCTCCACATAGAGTCCTACGAGCAGTACTTC. This encodes CATRLHIESYEQYF. The genes are TRBV6-5 and TRBJ2-7; the D is unclear. The CDR3 is 14 amino acids. The germline V gene encodes CDR1 MNHEY and CDR2 SVGAGI. Deletions cut 10 bases from V and 1 base from J, with 17 bases between.

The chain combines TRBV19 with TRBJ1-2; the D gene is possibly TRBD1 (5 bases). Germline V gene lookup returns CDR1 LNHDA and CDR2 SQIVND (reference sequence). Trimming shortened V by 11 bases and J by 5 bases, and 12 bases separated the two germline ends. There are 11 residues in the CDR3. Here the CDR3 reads CACNGGYGYTF. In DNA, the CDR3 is TGTGCCTGTAACGGGGGATATGGCTACACCTTC.